The clone carrying this T cell receptor beta chain was seen a few times. Its specificity is not known. These data originate in a study of beta chain features in type 1 diabetes. Notes on the study in general: It was among patients, rather than healthy donors, that naive, central memory and Treg TCRB repertoires appeared more similar.

Averaging approximately 0.11 L, one heparinised blood draw was given by each donor. Since all of the isolated RNA was reverse transcribed, expressed TCRB transcripts were what got sequenced. Profiling relied on immunoSEQ multiplex PCR, and the TCRdb table lists in-frame clones only, not all of them. Among under 95,000 clones listed, around a third were seen once. The source material was stem cell memory CD4+ T cells from blood. The TCR originated in a young woman in good health.

CDR3 sequence: CASSQVQGRVYEQYF. CDR3 in DNA: TGTGCCAGCAGCCAGGTCCAGGGAAGGGTCTACGAGCAGTACTTC. This chain uses TRBV11-2 with TRBJ2-7; TRBD1 might be the D (5 bases). V lost 5 bases, J lost 3 bases, and 17 bases lay in between. CDR1 and CDR2 from the germline V gene are SGHAT and FQNNGV. The CDR3 loop spans 15 amino acids.